Listed here is a single TCR beta chain. There are 15 residues in the CDR3. V was cut by 4 bases and J by 2 bases, with 15 bases left in between. The germline V gene has CDR1 SGHRS and CDR2 YFSETQ. These data belong to a study of control samples from healthy donors and cancer patients. Using immunoSEQ multiplex PCR, the repertoire was profiled, and TCRdb retains in-frame clones only, with some absent. The sample records about 65,000 clones, 90% being singletons. The specimen was PBMCs. The J gene is TRBJ1-2, the V gene TRBV5-1; TRBD1 might be the D (5 bases). This clonotype originated in a woman aged 45-65 years with colorectal cancer. The CDR3 DNA follows: TGCGCCAGCAGCCTGGGGGGAATAGGGAACTATGGCTACACCTTC. Encoded protein: CASSLGGIGNYGYTF.